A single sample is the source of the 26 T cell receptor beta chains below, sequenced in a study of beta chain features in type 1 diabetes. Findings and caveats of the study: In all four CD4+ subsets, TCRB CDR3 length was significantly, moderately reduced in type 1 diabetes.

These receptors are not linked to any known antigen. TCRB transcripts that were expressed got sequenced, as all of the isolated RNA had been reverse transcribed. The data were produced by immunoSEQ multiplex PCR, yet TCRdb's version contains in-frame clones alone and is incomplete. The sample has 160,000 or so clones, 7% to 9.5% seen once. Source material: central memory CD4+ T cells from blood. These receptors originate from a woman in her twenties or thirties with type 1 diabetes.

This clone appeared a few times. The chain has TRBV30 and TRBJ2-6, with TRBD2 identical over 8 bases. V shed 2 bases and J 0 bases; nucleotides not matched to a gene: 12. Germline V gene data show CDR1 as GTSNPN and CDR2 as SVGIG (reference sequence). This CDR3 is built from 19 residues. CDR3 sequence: CAWSPNVLAAHSGANVLTF. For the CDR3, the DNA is TGTGCCTGGAGTCCTAACGTACTAGCGGCACACTCTGGGGCCAACGTCCTGACTTTC.

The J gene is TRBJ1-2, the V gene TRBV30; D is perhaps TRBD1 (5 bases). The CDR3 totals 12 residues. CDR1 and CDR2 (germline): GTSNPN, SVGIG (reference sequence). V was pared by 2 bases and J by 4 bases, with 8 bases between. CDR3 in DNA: TGTGCCTGGAGTTGGGGCGGCTATGGCTACACCTTC. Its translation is CAWSWGGYGYTF.

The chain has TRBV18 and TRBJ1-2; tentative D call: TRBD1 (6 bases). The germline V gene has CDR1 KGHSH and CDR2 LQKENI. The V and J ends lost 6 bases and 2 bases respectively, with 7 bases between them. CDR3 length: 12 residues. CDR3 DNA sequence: TGTGCCAGCTCTCAGGGGAACTATGGCTACACCTTC. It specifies CASSQGNYGYTF.

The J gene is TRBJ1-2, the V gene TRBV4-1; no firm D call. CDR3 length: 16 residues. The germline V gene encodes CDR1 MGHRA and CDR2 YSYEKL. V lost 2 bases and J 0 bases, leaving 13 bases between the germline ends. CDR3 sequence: CASSQSGRRANYGYTF. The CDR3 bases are TGCGCCAGCAGCCAATCGGGTCGGAGAGCTAACTATGGCTACACCTTC.

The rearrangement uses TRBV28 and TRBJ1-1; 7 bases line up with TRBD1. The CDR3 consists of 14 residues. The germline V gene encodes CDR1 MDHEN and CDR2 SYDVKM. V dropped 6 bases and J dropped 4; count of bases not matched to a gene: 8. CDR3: CASRTLQGGTEAFF. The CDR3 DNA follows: TGTGCCAGCAGGACGCTTCAGGGGGGCACTGAAGCTTTCTTT.

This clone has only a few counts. This CDR3 reads CASSPQGDEQFF. The CDR3, as DNA: TGTGCCAGCAGCCCACAGGGCGATGAGCAGTTCTTC. V and J are TRBV11-3 and TRBJ2-1; weak D call: TRBD1 (6 bases). The CDR3 sequence is 12 residues long. The germline V gene encodes CDR1 SGHNT and CDR2 YENEEA. The ends were cut back, 5 bases at V and 8 bases at J, with 10 bases in the middle.

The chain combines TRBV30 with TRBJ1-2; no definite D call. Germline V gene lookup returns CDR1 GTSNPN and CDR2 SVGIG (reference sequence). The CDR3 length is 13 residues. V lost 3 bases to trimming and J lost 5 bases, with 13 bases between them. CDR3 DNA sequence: TGTGCCTGGAGCCACAGCTTTGGGTATGGCTACACCTTC. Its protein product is CAWSHSFGYGYTF.

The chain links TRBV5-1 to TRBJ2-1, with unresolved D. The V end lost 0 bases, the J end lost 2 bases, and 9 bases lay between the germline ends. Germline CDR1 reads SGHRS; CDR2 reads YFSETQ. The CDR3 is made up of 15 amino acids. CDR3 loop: CASSLAYGTYNEQFF. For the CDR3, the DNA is TGCGCCAGCAGCTTGGCGTATGGCACCTACAATGAGCAGTTCTTC.

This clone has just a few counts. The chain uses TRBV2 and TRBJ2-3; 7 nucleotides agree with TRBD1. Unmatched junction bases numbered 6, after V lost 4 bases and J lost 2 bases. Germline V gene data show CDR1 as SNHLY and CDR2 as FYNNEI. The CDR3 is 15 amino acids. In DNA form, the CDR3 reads TGTGCCAGCAGTGTGTCGAAGGGGGCCACAGATACGCAGTATTTT. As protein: CASSVSKGATDTQYF.

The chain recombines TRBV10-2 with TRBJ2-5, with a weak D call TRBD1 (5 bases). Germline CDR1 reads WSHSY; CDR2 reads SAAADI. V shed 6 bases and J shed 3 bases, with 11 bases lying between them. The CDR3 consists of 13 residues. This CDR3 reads CASRKDTEETQYF. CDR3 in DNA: TGCGCCAGCAGGAAGGACACAGAAGAGACCCAGTACTTC.

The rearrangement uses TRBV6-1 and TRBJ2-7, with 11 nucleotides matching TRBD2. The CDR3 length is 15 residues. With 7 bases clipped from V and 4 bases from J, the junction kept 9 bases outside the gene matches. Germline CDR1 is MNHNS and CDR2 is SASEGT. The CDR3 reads CASMDSGRALYEQYF. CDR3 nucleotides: TGTGCCAGCATGGATAGCGGGAGGGCCTTGTACGAGCAGTACTTC.

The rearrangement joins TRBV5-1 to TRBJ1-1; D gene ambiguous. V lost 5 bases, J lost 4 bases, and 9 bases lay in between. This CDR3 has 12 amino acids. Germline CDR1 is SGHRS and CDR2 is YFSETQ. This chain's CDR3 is CASRLEGTEAFF. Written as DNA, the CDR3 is TGCGCCAGCAGGCTGGAGGGCACTGAAGCTTTCTTT.

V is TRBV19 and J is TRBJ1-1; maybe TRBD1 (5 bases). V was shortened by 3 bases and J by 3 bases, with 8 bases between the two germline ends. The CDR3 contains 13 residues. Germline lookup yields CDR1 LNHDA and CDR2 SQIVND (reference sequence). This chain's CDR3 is CASSIGGDTEAFF. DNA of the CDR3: TGTGCCAGTAGTATTGGGGGGGACACTGAAGCTTTCTTT.

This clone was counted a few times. CDR3 DNA: TGCGCCAGCAGTGATAGAGGTCAGCGCGATGAGCAGTTCTTC. Translating it yields CASSDRGQRDEQFF. This chain joins TRBV10-1 and TRBJ2-1; no reliable D call. The CDR3 loop spans 14 amino acids. Germline CDR1 WNHNN, CDR2 SYGVQD (reference sequence). With 3 bases removed from V and 8 bases from J, the gap between germline ends came to 14 bases.

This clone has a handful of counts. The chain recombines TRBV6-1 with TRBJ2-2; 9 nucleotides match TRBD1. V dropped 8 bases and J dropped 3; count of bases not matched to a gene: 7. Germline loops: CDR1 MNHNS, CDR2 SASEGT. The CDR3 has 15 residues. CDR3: CASLRRTGDTGELFF. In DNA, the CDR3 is TGTGCCAGCTTGAGAAGGACAGGGGACACCGGGGAGCTGTTTTTT.

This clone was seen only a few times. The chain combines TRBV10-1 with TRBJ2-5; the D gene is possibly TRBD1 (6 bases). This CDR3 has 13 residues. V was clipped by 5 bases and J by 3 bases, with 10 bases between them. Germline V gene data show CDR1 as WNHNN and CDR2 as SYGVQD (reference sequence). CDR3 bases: TGCGCCAGCAGTAAGGGACACGAAGAGACCCAGTACTTC. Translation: CASSKGHEETQYF.

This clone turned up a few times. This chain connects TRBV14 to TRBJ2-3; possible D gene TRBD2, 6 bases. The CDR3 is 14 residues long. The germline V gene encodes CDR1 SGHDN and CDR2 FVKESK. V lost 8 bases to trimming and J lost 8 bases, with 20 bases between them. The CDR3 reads CASQLGTSSGTQYF. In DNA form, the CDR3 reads TGTGCCAGCCAATTAGGGACTTCCTCGGGTACGCAGTATTTT.

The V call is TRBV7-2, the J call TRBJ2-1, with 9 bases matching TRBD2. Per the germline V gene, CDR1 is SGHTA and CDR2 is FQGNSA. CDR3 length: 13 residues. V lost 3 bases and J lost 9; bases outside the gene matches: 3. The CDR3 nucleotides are TGTGCCAGCAGCTTGTCGACTAGCGGTGAGCAGTTCTTC. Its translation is CASSLSTSGEQFF.

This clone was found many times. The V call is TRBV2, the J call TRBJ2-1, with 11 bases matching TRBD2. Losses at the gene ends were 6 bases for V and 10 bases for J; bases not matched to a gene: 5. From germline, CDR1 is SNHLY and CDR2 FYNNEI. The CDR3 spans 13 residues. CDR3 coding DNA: TGTGCCAGCAGCGATAGCGGGAGGGGGGAGCAGTTCTTC. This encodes CASSDSGRGEQFF.

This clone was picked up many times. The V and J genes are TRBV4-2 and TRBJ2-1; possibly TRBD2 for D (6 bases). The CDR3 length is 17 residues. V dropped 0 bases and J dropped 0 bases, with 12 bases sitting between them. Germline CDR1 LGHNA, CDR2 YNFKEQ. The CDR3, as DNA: TGTGCCAGCAGCCAAGACGGGACTCTGAGCTCCTACAATGAGCAGTTCTTC. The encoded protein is CASSQDGTLSSYNEQFF.

The CDR3 sequence: CASSLVAGDSLQFF. The CDR3 nucleotides read TGCGCCAGCAGCTTGGTAGCGGGAGACTCGTTGCAGTTCTTC. The chain couples TRBV5-1 to TRBJ2-1, with 9 bases matching TRBD2. The trim removed 0 bases at V and 12 bases at J, leaving 7 bases unmatched. Germline loops: CDR1 SGHRS, CDR2 YFSETQ. The CDR3 runs to 14 residues.

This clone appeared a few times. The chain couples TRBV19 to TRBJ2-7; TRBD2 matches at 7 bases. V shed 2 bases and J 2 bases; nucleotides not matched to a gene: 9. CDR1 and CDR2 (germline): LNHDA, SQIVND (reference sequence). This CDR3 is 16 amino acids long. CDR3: CASSITAGADAYEQYF. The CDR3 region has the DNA TGTGCCAGTAGTATAACGGCGGGAGCGGATGCCTACGAGCAGTACTTC.

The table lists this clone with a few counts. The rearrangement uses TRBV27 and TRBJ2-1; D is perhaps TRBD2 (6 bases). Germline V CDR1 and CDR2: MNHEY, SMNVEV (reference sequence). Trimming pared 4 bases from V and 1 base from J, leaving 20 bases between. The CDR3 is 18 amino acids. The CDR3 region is CASSYTKGTWLSYNEQFF. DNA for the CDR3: TGTGCCAGCAGTTATACCAAAGGGACTTGGTTGTCCTACAATGAGCAGTTCTTC.

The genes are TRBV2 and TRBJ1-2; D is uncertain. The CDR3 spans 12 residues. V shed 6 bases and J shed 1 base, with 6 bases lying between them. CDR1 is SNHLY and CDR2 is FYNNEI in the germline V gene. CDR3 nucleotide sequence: TGTGCCAGCAGAATGAGTAACTATGGCTACACCTTC. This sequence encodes CASRMSNYGYTF.

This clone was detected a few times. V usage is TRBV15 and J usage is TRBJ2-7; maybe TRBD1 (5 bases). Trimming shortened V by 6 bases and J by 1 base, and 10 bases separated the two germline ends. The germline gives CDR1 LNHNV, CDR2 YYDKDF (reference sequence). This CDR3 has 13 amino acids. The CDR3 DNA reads TGTGCCACCAGTTATACAGGTTCCTACGAGCAGTACTTC. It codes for CATSYTGSYEQYF.

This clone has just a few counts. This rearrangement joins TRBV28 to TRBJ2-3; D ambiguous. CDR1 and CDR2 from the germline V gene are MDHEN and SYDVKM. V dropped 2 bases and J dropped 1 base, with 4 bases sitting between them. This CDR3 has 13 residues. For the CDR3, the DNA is TGTGCCAGCAGTTTAAGCGGCACAGATACGCAGTATTTT. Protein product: CASSLSGTDTQYF.